One and the same sample provided the 19 T cell receptor beta chains below, sequenced in a study of T cells after yellow fever vaccination. TCRdb reanalysed the 5' RACE reads using MiXCR and keeps one entry per CDR3 protein. The table records some 160,000 distinct CDR3 sequences, 9.3% of them present only once. The source material was CD8+ T cells sorted from PBMCs, sampled 45 days after the yellow fever booster vaccination. The origin of the receptors is a man between 18 and 35 years old who received the YFV17D yellow fever vaccine.

This clonotype occurred a few times. This chain uses TRBV6-4 with TRBJ1-1; a possible D gene is TRBD1 (5 bases). The V gene lost 11 bases and the J gene lost 7 bases, with 29 bases spanning the gap. The germline CDR1 and CDR2 sequences are MRHNA and SNTAGT. The CDR3 contains 16 residues. The CDR3 region is CAPPGQSGGSCREAFF. The CDR3 region has the DNA TGTGCCCCCCCAGGACAATCGGGGGGAAGTTGTCGTGAAGCTTTCTTT.

This clonotype was observed a few times. V and J are TRBV11-2 and TRBJ2-1; 11 bases map to TRBD2. V lost 3 bases to trimming and J lost 9 bases; unmatched junction nucleotides: 7. In germline, CDR1 is SGHAT, CDR2 FQNNGV. The CDR3 covers 15 residues. In DNA, the CDR3 is TGTGCCAGCAGCTTTAGCGGGGGGGCTGGCGGTGAGCAGTTCTTC. Translated, it gives CASSFSGGAGGEQFF. Combining the CDR3 with reference TRBV11-2 and TRBJ2-1 gives the whole variable domain EAGVAQSPRYKIIEKRQSVAFWCNPISGHATLYWYQQILGQGPKLLIQFQNNGVVDDSQLPKDRFSAERLKGVDSTLKIQPAKLEDSAVYLCASSFSGGAGGEQFFGPGTRLTVL.

This clonotype was counted only a few times. The rearrangement joins TRBV6-5 to TRBJ2-7; D call uncertain. V was shortened by 2 bases and J by 2 bases, with 4 bases between the two germline ends. The CDR3 contains 12 residues. CDR1 and CDR2 (germline): MNHEY, SVGAGI. In DNA form, the CDR3 reads TGTGCCAGCAGTTACAACGCCTACGAGCAGTACTTC. Encoded protein: CASSYNAYEQYF.

There are a few counts of this clonotype. The CDR3 nucleotides are TGTGCCAGCAGCCCCGGGACAGGGGACACCGGGGAGCTGTTTTTT. Protein product: CASSPGTGDTGELFF. The gene calls are TRBV7-9 and TRBJ2-2; 10 bases align to TRBD1. The CDR3 spans 15 residues. V dropped 5 bases and J dropped 3; count of bases not matched to a gene: 3. Germline V lookup: CDR1 SEHNR, CDR2 FQNEAQ (reference sequence).

This chain connects TRBV10-2 to TRBJ1-2, with no clear D. The CDR3 extends over 13 amino acids. V was clipped by 1 base and J by 3 bases, with 6 bases between them. From germline, CDR1 is WSHSY and CDR2 SAAADI. The DNA of the CDR3 is TGCGCCAGCAGTGAGTGGTCGGACTATGGCTACACCTTC. It encodes CASSEWSDYGYTF.

V usage is TRBV7-3 and J usage is TRBJ2-5; D tentatively reads TRBD1 or TRBD2 (5 bases each). CDR3 size: 15 residues. The V gene's germline CDR1 is SGHTA and CDR2 FQGTGA. Trimming shortened V by 0 bases and J by 1 base, and 9 bases separated the two germline ends. The DNA for the CDR3 is TGTGCCAGCAGCTTAACGGGGACCCCCCAAGAGACCCAGTACTTC. This encodes CASSLTGTPQETQYF. The complete variable domain, with remaining parts taken from reference TRBV7-3 and TRBJ2-5, reads GAGVSQTPSNKVTEKGKYVELRCDPISGHTALYWYRQSLGQGPEFLIYFQGTGAADDSGLPNDRFFAVRPEGSVSTLKIQRTERGDSAVYLCASSLTGTPQETQYFGPGTRLLVL.

This clonotype was counted between two and nine times. This chain uses TRBV2 with TRBJ2-3; TRBD1 aligns across 10 bases. The trim removed 3 bases at V and 2 bases at J, leaving 5 bases unmatched. The CDR3 covers 16 residues. Germline V gene data show CDR1 as SNHLY and CDR2 as FYNNEI. The CDR3, as DNA: TGTGCCAGCAGTGACGGGACAGGGGTTTTCACAGATACGCAGTATTTT. Amino acids: CASSDGTGVFTDTQYF.

In this sample, this clonotype turned up many times. The chain recombines TRBV29-1 with TRBJ1-1; 9 nucleotides match TRBD1. Germline V gene lookup returns CDR1 SQVTM and CDR2 ANQGSEA. J was trimmed by 4 bases and V by 6 bases; bases with no gene match: 12. CDR3 length: 15 residues. Written as DNA, the CDR3 is TGCAGCGTGCGAACCCCGGAGACAGGGGGCACTGAAGCTTTCTTT. Encoded protein: CSVRTPETGGTEAFF.

In this sample, this clonotype turned up a few times. The genes are TRBV9 and TRBJ2-7; D unclear. The CDR3 is made up of 14 amino acids. V shed 3 bases and J shed 2 bases, with 12 bases lying between them. CDR1 is SGDLS and CDR2 is YYNGEE in the germline V gene. The CDR3 here is CASSERTDPYEQYF. Written as DNA, the CDR3 is TGTGCCAGCAGCGAAAGGACGGACCCCTACGAGCAGTACTTC.

This chain connects TRBV6-6 to TRBJ2-3; TRBD1 matches at 7 bases. The CDR3 covers 17 residues. CDR1 is MNHNY, CDR2 SVGAGI, per germline (reference sequence). V shed 8 bases and J 5 bases; nucleotides not matched to a gene: 19. The CDR3 reads CASHQLAGGPLRDTQYF. CDR3 DNA: TGTGCCAGCCATCAATTAGCAGGGGGTCCACTTAGAGATACGCAGTATTTT.

The chain combines TRBV29-1 with TRBJ1-1; D call uncertain. Trimming left V 5 bases short and J 0 bases short, with 7 bases between. CDR3 length equals 12 residues. Germline V gives CDR1 SQVTM, CDR2 ANQGSEA. CDR3: CSVTRMNTEAFF. CDR3 in DNA: TGCAGCGTTACCCGCATGAACACTGAAGCTTTCTTT.

This clonotype was detected only a few times. The chain joins TRBV12-3 or TRBV12-4 to TRBJ2-5; 13 bases are shared with TRBD2. V dropped 2 bases and J dropped 0; count of bases not matched to a gene: 12. The CDR3 extends over 20 amino acids. This CDR3 is CASSLLIWTSGGPYQETQYF. The CDR3 DNA reads TGTGCCAGCAGTTTACTCATATGGACTAGCGGGGGCCCGTACCAAGAGACCCAGTACTTC.

The chain employs TRBV28 and TRBJ1-6; the D is unclear. The CDR3 length is 17 residues. V was shortened by 1 base and J by 6 bases, with 16 bases between the two germline ends. In germline, CDR1 is MDHEN, CDR2 SYDVKM. In DNA, the CDR3 is TGTGCCAGCAGTTTATCCTGGACTGAGGCCTTTAATTCACCCCTCCACTTT. The encoded protein is CASSLSWTEAFNSPLHF. The entire variable domain, with the rest obtained from reference TRBV28 and TRBJ1-6, is as follows: DVKVTQSSRYLVKRTGEKVFLECVQDMDHENMFWYRQDPGLGLRLIYFSYDVKMKEKGDIPEGYSVSREKKERFSLILESASTNQTSMYLCASSLSWTEAFNSPLHFGNGTRLTVT.

This clonotype was recorded a few times. The chain uses TRBV7-9 and TRBJ2-4; no firm D call. This CDR3 has 16 amino acids. The V end was cut by 4 bases, the J end by 8 bases, with 21 bases between. The germline V gene has CDR1 SEHNR and CDR2 FQNEAQ (reference sequence). The CDR3, as DNA: TGTGCCAGCAGCTCCGTTCGTCAGGCCCAAAGGGACATTCAGTACTTC. Its protein product is CASSSVRQAQRDIQYF. Combining the CDR3 with reference TRBV7-9 and TRBJ2-4 gives the whole variable domain DTGVSQNPRHKITKRGQNVTFRCDPISEHNRLYWYRQTLGQGPEFLTYFQNEAQLEKSRLLSDRFSAERPKGSFSTLEIQRTEQGDSAMYLCASSSVRQAQRDIQYFGAGTRLSVL.

This clonotype was seen ten or more times. The chain is built from TRBV7-3 and TRBJ2-3; possible D gene TRBD2, 5 bases. In germline, CDR1 is SGHTA, CDR2 FQGTGA. The CDR3 contains 17 residues. V lost 4 bases and J 2 bases, leaving 19 bases between the germline ends. The DNA of the CDR3 is TGTGCCAGCAGCTCCAGTCCTAGCCCGGGGTACACAGATACGCAGTATTTT. Translating it yields CASSSSPSPGYTDTQYF.

The chain carries TRBV19 and TRBJ2-7; TRBD1 matches 8 bases. Germline V gives CDR1 LNHDA, CDR2 SQIVND (reference sequence). The CDR3 totals 14 residues. Trimming at V came to 4 bases and at J to 1 base, leaving 3 bases not matched to a gene. Here the CDR3 reads CASSRGTGSYEQYF. Written as DNA, the CDR3 is TGTGCCAGTAGTAGAGGGACAGGTTCCTACGAGCAGTACTTC.

This clonotype was detected only a few times. CDR3 protein: CSAEGGAGANVLTF. The CDR3 DNA is TGCAGTGCTGAGGGGGGGGCAGGGGCCAACGTCCTGACTTTC. The chain is built from TRBV20-1 and TRBJ2-6; a weak D match, TRBD2 (7 bases). Germline lookup yields CDR1 DFQATT and CDR2 SNEGSKA (reference sequence). The CDR3 has 14 amino acids. Trimming took off 5 bases at V and 4 bases at J, with 12 bases between the two ends.

The genes are TRBV10-2 and TRBJ2-3; TRBD2 aligns across 11 bases. The germline gives CDR1 WSHSY, CDR2 SAAADI. The V gene end was trimmed by 3 bases and the J gene end by 6 bases; junction bases not matched to a gene: 5. The CDR3 extends over 15 amino acids. The CDR3 region has the DNA TGCGCCAGCAGTGATGCTAGCGGGGGGCTGGATACGCAGTATTTT. It specifies CASSDASGGLDTQYF.

The V call is TRBV29-1, the J call TRBJ1-1; D gene uncertain. The CDR3 covers 13 residues. Germline CDR1 is SQVTM and CDR2 is ANQGSEA. V was trimmed by 0 bases and J by 11 bases, leaving 16 bases between them. CDR3 residues: CSVEDGLTMRAFF. As DNA, the CDR3 is TGCAGCGTTGAAGATGGTTTGACGATGAGGGCTTTCTTT.